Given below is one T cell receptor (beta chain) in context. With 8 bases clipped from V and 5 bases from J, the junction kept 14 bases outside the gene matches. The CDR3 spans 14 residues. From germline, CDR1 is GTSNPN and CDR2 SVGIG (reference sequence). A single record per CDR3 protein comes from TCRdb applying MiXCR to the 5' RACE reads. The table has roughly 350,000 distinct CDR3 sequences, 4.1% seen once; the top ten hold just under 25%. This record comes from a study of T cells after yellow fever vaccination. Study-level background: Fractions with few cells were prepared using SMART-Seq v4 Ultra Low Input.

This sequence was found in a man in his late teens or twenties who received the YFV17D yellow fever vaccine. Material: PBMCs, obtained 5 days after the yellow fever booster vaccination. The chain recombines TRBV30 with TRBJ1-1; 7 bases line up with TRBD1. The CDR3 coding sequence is TGTGCCAGCTCAGGGGGGGGCTTCCGGACTGAAGCTTTCTTT. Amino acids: CASSGGGFRTEAFF.